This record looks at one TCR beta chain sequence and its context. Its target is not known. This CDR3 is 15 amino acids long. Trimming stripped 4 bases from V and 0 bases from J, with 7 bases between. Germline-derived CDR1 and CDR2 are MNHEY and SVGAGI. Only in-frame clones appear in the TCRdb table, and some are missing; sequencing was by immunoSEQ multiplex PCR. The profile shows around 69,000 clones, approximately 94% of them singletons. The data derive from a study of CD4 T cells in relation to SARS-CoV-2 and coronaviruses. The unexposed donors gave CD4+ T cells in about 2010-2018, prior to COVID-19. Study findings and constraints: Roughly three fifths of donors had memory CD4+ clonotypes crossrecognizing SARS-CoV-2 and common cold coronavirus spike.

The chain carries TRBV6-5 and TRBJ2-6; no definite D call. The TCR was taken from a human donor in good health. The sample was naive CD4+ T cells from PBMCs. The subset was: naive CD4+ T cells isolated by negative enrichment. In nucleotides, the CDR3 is TGTGCCAGCAGTTCAGATGTCTCTGGGGCCAACGTCCTGACTTTC. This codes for CASSSDVSGANVLTF.